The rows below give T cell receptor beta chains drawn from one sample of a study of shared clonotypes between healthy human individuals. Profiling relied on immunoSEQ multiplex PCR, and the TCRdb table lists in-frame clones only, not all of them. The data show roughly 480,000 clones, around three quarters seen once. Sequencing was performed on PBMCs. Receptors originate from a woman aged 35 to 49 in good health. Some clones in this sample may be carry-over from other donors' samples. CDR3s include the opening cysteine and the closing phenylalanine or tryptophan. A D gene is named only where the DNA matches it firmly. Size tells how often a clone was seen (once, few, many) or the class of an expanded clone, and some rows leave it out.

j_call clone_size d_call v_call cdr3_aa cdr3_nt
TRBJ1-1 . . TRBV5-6 CASSLVDSNTEAFF TGTGCCAGCAGCTTGGTGGACAGTAATACTGAAGCTTTCTTT
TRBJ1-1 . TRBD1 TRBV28 CASSLGQENTEAFF TGTGCCAGCAGTTTGGGACAGGAGAACACTGAAGCTTTCTTT
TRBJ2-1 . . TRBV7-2 CASSSNWDTEQFF TGTGCCAGCAGCTCCAATTGGGATACTGAGCAGTTCTTC
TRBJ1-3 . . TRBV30 CAWSRNLISTSGNTIYF TGTGCCTGGAGCCGTAATCTCATATCGACCTCTGGAAACACCATATATTTT
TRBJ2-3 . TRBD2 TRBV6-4 CASALSGPTDTQYF TGTGCCAGCGCACTTAGCGGGCCCACAGATACGCAGTATTTT
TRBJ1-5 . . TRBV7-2 CASSTGPRLDSNQPQHF TGTGCCAGCAGCACGGGACCGAGACTGGATAGCAATCAGCCCCAGCATTTT
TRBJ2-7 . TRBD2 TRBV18 CASSPPSGRAVYEQYF TGTGCCAGCTCACCACCGAGCGGGAGGGCCGTGTACGAGCAGTACTTC
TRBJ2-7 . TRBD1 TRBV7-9 CASSWNRGTYEQYF TGTGCCAGCAGCTGGAACAGGGGGACCTACGAGCAGTACTTC
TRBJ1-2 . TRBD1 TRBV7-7 CASREPDRGRFSSYGYTF TGTGCTAGCAGAGAACCTGACAGGGGGCGTTTTTCCAGCTATGGCTACACCTTC
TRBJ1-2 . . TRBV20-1 CSASPGTGYTF TGCAGTGCTAGCCCAGGGACTGGCTACACCTTC
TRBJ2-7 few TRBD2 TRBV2 CASSDLAGDYEQYF TGTGCCAGCAGTGACCTAGCGGGAGACTACGAGCAGTACTTC
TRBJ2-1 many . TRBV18 CASSPVLVAEQFF TGTGCCAGCTCACCAGTTTTAGTCGCTGAGCAGTTCTTC
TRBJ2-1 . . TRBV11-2 CASRGGGSSYNEQFF TGTGCCAGTAGAGGGGGCGGGAGCTCCTACAATGAGCAGTTCTTC
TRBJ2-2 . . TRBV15 CATSIWTNTGELFF TGTGCCACCAGCATCTGGACTAACACCGGGGAGCTGTTTTTT
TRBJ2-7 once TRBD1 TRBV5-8 CASSPHRGSYEQYF TGTGCCAGCAGCCCCCACAGGGGCTCCTACGAGCAGTACTTC
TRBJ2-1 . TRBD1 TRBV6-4 CASSVETGAYNEQFF TGTGCCAGCAGTGTTGAGACAGGGGCCTACAATGAGCAGTTCTTC
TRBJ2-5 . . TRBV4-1 CASSRNVDRFQETQYF TGCGCCAGCAGCCGAAACGTCGATAGGTTTCAAGAGACCCAGTACTTC
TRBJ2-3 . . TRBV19 CASRPMVGTDTQYF TGTGCCAGTAGGCCAATGGTGGGCACAGATACGCAGTATTTT
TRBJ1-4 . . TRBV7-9 CASSLSATNEKLFF TGTGCCAGCAGCTTATCCGCAACTAATGAAAAACTGTTTTTT
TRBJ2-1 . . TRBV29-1 CSVGSGRSYNEQFF TGCAGCGTTGGTAGTGGTCGCTCCTACAATGAGCAGTTCTTC